Listed below are T cell receptor beta chains from one sample, sequenced in a study of T cell repertoires in cytomegalovirus infection. TCRdb processed the reads anew with MiXCR; each CDR3 protein has one entry. The sample includes under 200,000 distinct CDR3 sequences, 15% to 20% of them seen just once. Sequenced input: CD8+ T cells from PBMCs. These receptors were taken from a human donor in good health (CMV status not recorded). Some clones in this sample may be carry-over from other donors' samples. CDR3s include the opening cysteine and the closing phenylalanine or tryptophan. The D gene is left open where the match is weak. Part of the rows lack a size; the others show once, few, many or a class for expanded clones.

TRBD2	TRBV28	TRBJ2-2	-	15	CASSPTSGATGELFF	TGTGCCAGCAGTCCGACTAGCGGGGCCACCGGGGAGCTGTTTTTT
TRBD1	TRBV29-1	TRBJ2-1	few	14	CSVDWDRDTNEQFF	TGCAGCGTTGATTGGGACAGGGACACGAATGAGCAGTTCTTC
-	TRBV7-2	TRBJ2-1	-	14	CASSGGIVLHEQFF	TGTGCCAGCAGCGGGGGTATAGTTCTTCATGAGCAGTTCTTC
-	TRBV7-8	TRBJ2-7	many	15	CASSLGAGSSYEQYF	TGTGCCAGCAGCTTAGGGGCGGGGAGCTCCTACGAGCAGTACTTC
TRBD1	TRBV7-9	TRBJ2-1	few	13	CASRIPGGDEQFF	TGTGCCAGCAGAATTCCAGGGGGCGATGAGCAGTTCTTC
-	TRBV5-1	TRBJ2-3	-	13	CASTHHDADTQYF	TGCGCCAGCACCCACCACGATGCAGATACGCAGTATTTT
TRBD2	TRBV7-8	TRBJ2-5	-	14	CASNMRGDQETQYF	TGTGCCAGCAACATGCGGGGGGACCAAGAGACCCAGTACTTC
TRBD1	TRBV6-5	TRBJ1-1	-	13	CASSLVDRDRAFF	TGTGCCAGCAGTTTGGTAGACAGGGATAGGGCTTTCTTT
-	TRBV20-1	TRBJ2-3	-	9	CSGGMEQYF	TGCAGTGGCGGAATGGAGCAGTATTTT
-	TRBV7-2	TRBJ1-3	-	15	CASTLGVISGNTIYF	TGTGCCAGCACGCTTGGGGTCATCTCTGGAAACACCATATATTTT
-	TRBV7-9	TRBJ2-1	few	13	CASSLGVNYEQFF	TGTGCCAGCAGCTTAGGTGTCAACTATGAGCAGTTCTTC
-	TRBV12-3/TRBV12-4	TRBJ2-1	few	14	CATTTLGGLHEQFF	TGTGCCACCACGACCCTGGGGGGCTTACATGAGCAGTTCTTC
-	TRBV5-4	TRBJ2-2	once	13	CASSSERPGELFF	TGTGCCAGCAGCTCCGAGCGCCCCGGGGAGCTGTTTTTT
-	TRBV7-2	TRBJ1-4	few	15	CASSLDGATNEKLFF	TGTGCCAGCAGCTTGGACGGTGCAACTAATGAAAAACTGTTTTTT
TRBD1	TRBV11-2	TRBJ1-1	-	15	CASSPGTGGDTEAFF	TGTGCCAGCAGTCCCGGGACAGGGGGGGACACTGAAGCTTTCTTT
-	TRBV7-2	TRBJ2-3	few	14	CASSQSRSTDTQYF	TGTGCCAGCAGCCAATCTAGGAGCACAGATACGCAGTATTTT
TRBD1	TRBV7-9	TRBJ1-1	once	15	CASSLTDRGNTEAFF	TGTGCCAGCAGCCTGACAGACAGGGGGAACACTGAAGCTTTCTTT
-	TRBV12-3/TRBV12-4	TRBJ2-4	few	15	CASSFSRTAKNIQYF	TGTGCCAGCAGTTTTAGCAGGACAGCCAAAAACATTCAGTACTTC
-	TRBV11-2	TRBJ2-1	few	16	CASTGGGGRSYNEQFF	TGTGCCAGCACCGGAGGGGGGGGGAGATCCTACAATGAGCAGTTCTTC
TRBD2	TRBV7-2	TRBJ2-1	-	16	CASSSSTSGRSNEQFF	TGTGCCAGCAGCTCGTCGACGAGCGGGAGATCCAATGAGCAGTTCTTC
-	TRBV6-2/TRBV6-3	TRBJ1-5	-	15	CASRTRQSSNQPQHF	TGTGCCAGCAGAACCCGACAGAGTAGCAATCAGCCCCAGCATTTT
-	TRBV20-1	TRBJ2-2	few	16	CSARDRRTSVPGELFF	TGCAGTGCTAGAGATCGAAGGACATCTGTCCCCGGGGAGCTGTTTTTT
-	TRBV6-2/TRBV6-3	TRBJ2-7	many	15	CASSDISRSNYEQYF	TGTGCCAGCAGCGATATTTCCCGGAGCAACTACGAGCAGTACTTC
-	TRBV7-9	TRBJ1-4	few	16	CASSPPRDGLNEKLFF	TGTGCCAGCAGCCCCCCCCGGGACGGCCTTAATGAAAAACTGTTTTTT
TRBD1	TRBV7-8	TRBJ2-5	few	16	CASSLGLDRFPGTQYF	TGTGCCAGCAGCTTAGGGCTGGACAGGTTCCCCGGGACCCAGTACTTC
TRBD2	TRBV7-6	TRBJ2-7	few	15	CASSLLDGREDEQYF	TGTGCCAGCAGCTTACTGGACGGGAGGGAGGACGAGCAGTACTTC
TRBD1	TRBV7-6	TRBJ2-1	many	17	CASSLDGRDRGLNEQFF	TGTGCCAGCAGCTTAGACGGTCGGGACAGGGGGCTAAATGAGCAGTTCTTC
-	TRBV6-2/TRBV6-3	TRBJ2-7	-	13	CASSLSETYEQYF	TGTGCCAGCAGTCTTTCAGAAACCTACGAGCAGTACTTC
TRBD1	TRBV7-2	TRBJ1-2	many	13	CASSLETGEGYTF	TGTGCCAGCAGCTTAGAGACAGGGGAAGGCTACACCTTC
-	TRBV7-8	TRBJ1-4	many	13	CASSLNIREKLFF	TGTGCCAGCAGCTTAAACATACGGGAAAAACTGTTTTTT
-	TRBV4-2	TRBJ1-2	-	15	CASRHRDRSWYGYTF	TGTGCCAGCCGCCACCGGGACCGTTCCTGGTATGGCTACACCTTC
-	TRBV7-8	TRBJ2-7	many	14	CASSLAEGWYEQYF	TGTGCCAGCAGCTTAGCGGAAGGGTGGTACGAGCAGTACTTC
TRBD1	TRBV11-1	TRBJ2-2	-	15	CASTSGGTNTGELFF	TGTGCCAGCACCTCAGGGGGTACGAACACCGGGGAGCTGTTTTTT
-	TRBV25-1	TRBJ1-2	-	16	CASSELRDSRVGGYTF	TGTGCCAGCAGTGAACTGCGGGACTCCCGCGTTGGTGGCTACACCTTC
-	TRBV27	TRBJ2-2	few	13	CASSPGVTGELFF	TGTGCCAGCAGTCCAGGTGTGACCGGGGAGCTGTTTTTT
-	TRBV27	TRBJ1-2	-	14	CASSLSAGNYGYTF	TGTGCCAGCAGTTTATCGGCGGGGAACTATGGCTACACCTTC
-	TRBV7-6	TRBJ1-4	-	16	CASSLAPGATNEKLIF	TGTGCCAGCAGCTTAGCGCCGGGGGCAACTAATGAAAAACTGATTTTT
TRBD2	TRBV7-2	TRBJ2-7	-	17	CASSSRGALAGDFEQYF	TGTGCCAGCAGCTCCCGGGGTGCGCTAGCGGGGGATTTCGAGCAGTACTTC
TRBD1	TRBV28	TRBJ1-2	many	16	CASSRDRPIIRYGYTF	TGTGCCAGCAGCCGGGACAGGCCGATAATCCGCTATGGCTACACCTTC
TRBD2	TRBV15	TRBJ2-1	-	15	CATSRGLAGRVEQFF	TGTGCCACCAGCAGAGGACTAGCGGGGCGGGTTGAGCAGTTCTTC
TRBD1	TRBV7-2	TRBJ1-2	few	14	CASSLGGTDYGYTF	TGTGCCAGCAGCTTAGGTGGGACAGACTATGGCTACACCTTC
TRBD2	TRBV7-2	TRBJ2-5	-	15	CASSHLAGGPETQYF	TGTGCCAGCAGCCATCTAGCGGGAGGGCCAGAGACCCAGTACTTC
-	TRBV7-2	TRBJ2-7	many	13	CASSLNRDREQYF	TGTGCCAGCAGCTTAAACAGGGATCGCGAGCAGTACTTC
-	TRBV6-1	TRBJ2-7	many	14	CASSFLGGSYEQYF	TGTGCCAGCAGCTTCCTCGGGGGATCCTACGAGCAGTACTTC
-	TRBV28	TRBJ2-1	many	11	CASSLVNEQFF	TGTGCCAGCAGTTTGGTCAATGAGCAGTTCTTC
-	TRBV12-5	TRBJ2-7	-	13	CASGSGTTYEQYF	TGTGCTAGTGGTTCAGGGACAACCTACGAGCAGTACTTC
-	TRBV28	TRBJ2-2	few	13	CASREVKTGELFF	TGTGCTAGCAGGGAAGTGAAGACCGGGGAGCTGTTTTTT